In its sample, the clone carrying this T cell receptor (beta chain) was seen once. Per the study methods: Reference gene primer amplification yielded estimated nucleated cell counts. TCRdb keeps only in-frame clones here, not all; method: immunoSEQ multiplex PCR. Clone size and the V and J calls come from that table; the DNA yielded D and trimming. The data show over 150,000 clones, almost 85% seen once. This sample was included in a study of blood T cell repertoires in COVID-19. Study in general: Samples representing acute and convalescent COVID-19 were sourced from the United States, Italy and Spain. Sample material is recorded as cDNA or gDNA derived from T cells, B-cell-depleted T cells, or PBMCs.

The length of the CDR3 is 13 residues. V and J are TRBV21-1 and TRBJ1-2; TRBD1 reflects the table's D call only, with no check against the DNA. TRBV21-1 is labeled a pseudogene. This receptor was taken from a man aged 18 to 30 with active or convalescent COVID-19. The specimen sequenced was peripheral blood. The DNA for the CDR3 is TGTGCCAGCAGCAAGGGGCAGGGTTATGGCTACACCTTC. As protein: CASSKGQGYGYTF.